The 3 T cell receptor beta chains below were found in one sample sequenced in a study of blood T cell repertoires in COVID-19. Profiling relied on immunoSEQ multiplex PCR, and the TCRdb table lists in-frame clones only, not all of them. The table includes 150,000 to 200,000 clones, 75% to 80% detected once. Sequenced input: peripheral blood. These receptors were obtained from a woman in her 50s with active or convalescent COVID-19.

The rearrangement links TRBV3-1 (or the pseudogene TRBV3-2) to TRBJ1-1; D gene uncertain. The germline gives CDR1 LGHDT, CDR2 YNNKEL (reference sequence). Trimming removed 1 base from V and 1 base from J, with 4 bases in between. The CDR3 has 13 residues. CDR3 sequence: CASSQVRNTEAFF. The CDR3 nucleotides read TGTGCCAGCAGCCAAGTCCGGAACACTGAAGCTTTCTTT.

This clone has just one count. The CDR3 sequence is CASSRQGHDSGNTIYF. DNA of the CDR3: TGCGCCAGCAGCCGGCAGGGACATGACTCTGGAAACACCATATATTTT. The chain is built from TRBV5-1 and TRBJ1-3; tentatively, D is TRBD1 (6 bases). Germline V gene data show CDR1 as SGHRS and CDR2 as YFSETQ. The CDR3 runs to 16 residues. Trimming cost V 4 bases and J 0 bases, with 14 bases left between them.

The chain employs TRBV19 and TRBJ1-5; D not certain. Trimming removed 6 bases from V and 0 bases from J, with 15 bases in between. Germline V CDR1 and CDR2: LNHDA, SQIVND (reference sequence). There are 16 residues in the CDR3. The CDR3 DNA is TGTGCCAGTAGCCCCCCCGGACTGTATAGCAATCAGCCCCAGCATTTT. Residues: CASSPPGLYSNQPQHF.